This is a list of T cell receptor beta chains from one sample in a study of immune heterogeneity within non-small cell lung tumors. TCRdb called the multiplex PCR reads again in MiXCR, with one record for every CDR3 protein. This table holds roughly 3,000 distinct CDR3 sequences, 40% to 55% found once. Sequencing input: lung tumor tissue. The receptor source for this set is a man aged 55 to 70 with non-small cell lung cancer. CDR3s include the opening cysteine and the closing phenylalanine or tryptophan. The D gene is left open where the match is weak. Rows give clone size only sometimes, using once, few, many, or a class for an expanded clone.

j_call d_call v_call clone_size cdr3_aa cdr3_nt
TRBJ2-1 . TRBV2 . CASSTGDLPSTEQFF TGTGCCAGCAGTACTGGAGACTTACCATCAACCGAGCAGTTCTTC
TRBJ2-2 . TRBV27 . CASSLIFTGELFF TGTGCCAGCAGTCTCATTTTCACCGGGGAGCTGTTTTTT
TRBJ1-2 . TRBV19 medium-sized CASSKINYGYTF TGTGCCAGTAGTAAGATCAACTATGGCTACACCTTC
TRBJ2-7 . TRBV12-3/TRBV12-4 . CASSRQAVNEQYF TGTGCCAGCAGTCGGCAGGCGGTGAACGAGCAGTACTTC
TRBJ2-7 TRBD1 TRBV11-3 . CASSHGTGVEQYF TGTGCCAGCAGCCACGGGACAGGGGTCGAGCAGTACTTC
TRBJ2-1 TRBD1 TRBV7-3 medium-sized CASSLTGDSYNEQFF TGTGCCAGCAGCTTAACGGGGGACAGTTACAATGAGCAGTTCTTC
TRBJ2-1 . TRBV20-1 few CSADLSGEQFF TGCAGTGCCGACTTGTCCGGTGAGCAGTTCTTC
TRBJ1-5 TRBD1 TRBV12-3/TRBV12-4 . CASSRSGTGNQPQHF TGTGCCAGCAGTCGATCCGGGACAGGCAATCAGCCCCAGCATTTT
TRBJ2-3 TRBD2 TRBV20-1 few CSARDGGRFNTDTQYF TGCAGTGCTAGAGATGGCGGGAGATTTAACACAGATACGCAGTATTTT
TRBJ2-2 TRBD1 TRBV30 medium-sized CAGTGNTGELFF TGTGCCGGGACAGGGAACACCGGGGAGCTGTTTTTT
TRBJ2-7 . TRBV6-1 few CASKDSGAPPYEQYF TGTGCCAGCAAGGATTCCGGGGCTCCTCCCTACGAGCAGTACTTC
TRBJ2-3 TRBD1 TRBV6-6 once CASSYGTGSTDTQYF TGTGCCAGCAGTTACGGGACAGGGAGTACAGATACGCAGTATTTT
TRBJ1-1 . TRBV7-9 . CASRQGTEAFF TGTGCCAGCCGCCAGGGCACTGAAGCTTTCTTT
TRBJ2-1 . TRBV5-4 . CASSSRGAPNEQFF TGTGCCAGCAGCAGCAGGGGTGCCCCGAATGAGCAGTTCTTC
TRBJ2-1 . TRBV5-1 medium-sized CASSLDWGSEQFF TGCGCCAGCAGCTTGGATTGGGGTAGTGAGCAGTTCTTC
TRBJ2-1 . TRBV9 . CASSVRDTAYNEQFF TGTGCCAGCAGCGTCCGGGACACGGCTTACAATGAGCAGTTCTTC
TRBJ2-1 . TRBV27 few CASSKINNEQFF TGTGCCAGCAGTAAAATCAACAATGAGCAGTTCTTC
TRBJ1-1 . TRBV10-3 . CAISINRGLNTEAFF TGTGCCATCAGTATTAACCGGGGGCTGAACACTGAAGCTTTCTTT
TRBJ2-1 TRBD1 TRBV7-6 . CASSTEWGDRGLRDASYNEQFF TGTGCCAGCAGTACCGAATGGGGTGACAGGGGGCTAAGGGACGCCTCATACAATGAGCAGTTCTTC
TRBJ2-3 . TRBV15 few CAASRVDSGADTQYF TGTGCCGCCAGCAGAGTGGATAGCGGTGCAGATACGCAGTATTTT
TRBJ1-1 . TRBV10-3 medium-sized CAISYEPYTEAFF TGTGCCATCAGTTATGAACCGTACACTGAAGCTTTCTTT
TRBJ1-1 . TRBV7-9 medium-sized CASMPTASYSNTEAFF TGTGCCAGCATGCCTACTGCGTCGTACAGCAACACTGAAGCTTTCTTT
TRBJ2-4 TRBD2 TRBV20-1 many CSAGGLAGGYIQYF TGCAGTGCTGGCGGACTAGCGGGAGGGTACATTCAGTACTTC
TRBJ2-7 . TRBV18 . CASSPVGRAHEQYF TGTGCCAGCTCACCTGTGGGGCGCGCCCACGAGCAGTACTTC
TRBJ2-7 TRBD1 TRBV28 few CSSSLGTAGEQCF TGTTCCAGCAGTCTCGGGACAGCAGGAGAGCAGTGCTTC
TRBJ2-7 . TRBV6-1 large CASSRRAAEQYF TGTGCCAGCAGTCGGCGGGCGGCCGAGCAGTACTTC
TRBJ1-1 . TRBV24-1 . CATSDPRVGTEAFF TGTGCCACCAGTGACCCCAGGGTGGGGACTGAAGCTTTCTTT
TRBJ1-6 . TRBV28 . CASSLSGINSPLHF TGTGCCAGCAGTTTATCGGGGATTAATTCACCCCTCCACTTT
TRBJ1-2 . TRBV19 . CASSSSGTSYGYTF TGTGCCAGTAGTTCCTCCGGGACATCCTATGGCTACACCTTC
TRBJ2-1 TRBD2 TRBV29-1 . CSVAVLAGNEQFF TGCAGCGTTGCGGTTCTAGCGGGTAATGAGCAGTTCTTC
TRBJ2-1 . TRBV15 . CATSSDDPDRIRDFSYNEQFF TGTGCCACCAGCAGTGACGATCCCGATCGGATCCGTGACTTCTCCTACAATGAGCAGTTCTTC
TRBJ1-5 . TRBV12-3/TRBV12-4 few CASSATGGNQPQHF TGTGCCAGCAGTGCCACAGGTGGCAATCAGCCCCAGCATTTT
TRBJ2-2 . TRBV28 medium-sized CASTYGGLPPRELFF TGTGCCAGCACCTACGGAGGACTTCCTCCCCGGGAGCTGTTTTTT
TRBJ2-7 . TRBV27 . CASRNLGRGWEQYF TGTGCCAGCAGAAACTTGGGACGGGGGTGGGAGCAGTACTTC
TRBJ1-5 . TRBV6-1 medium-sized CASSGQFNQPQHF TGTGCCAGCAGTGGACAGTTCAATCAGCCCCAGCATTTT
TRBJ2-7 TRBD1 TRBV20-1 . CSARSDRGIYEQYF TGCAGTGCTAGATCGGACAGGGGGATCTACGAGCAGTACTTC
TRBJ1-1 . TRBV29-1 . CSVASGGSSTEAFF TGCAGCGTCGCCTCGGGGGGATCGAGCACTGAAGCTTTCTTT
TRBJ1-1 . TRBV28 medium-sized CASSLWGRGRTEAFF TGTGCCAGCAGTTTATGGGGAAGGGGTAGAACTGAAGCTTTCTTT
TRBJ1-1 . TRBV2 . CASSQSDEAFF TGTGCCAGCAGCCAATCGGATGAAGCTTTCTTT
TRBJ1-1 TRBD1 TRBV6-1 . CASKRQGNTEAFF TGTGCCAGCAAGCGACAGGGGAACACTGAAGCTTTCTTT
TRBJ1-4 . TRBV14 few CASSQVGTSKLFF TGTGCCAGCAGCCAAGTAGGGACTTCGAAACTGTTTTTT
TRBJ1-3 . TRBV20-1 medium-sized CSARGTSGNTIYF TGCAGTGCTAGAGGGACCTCTGGAAACACCATATATTTT